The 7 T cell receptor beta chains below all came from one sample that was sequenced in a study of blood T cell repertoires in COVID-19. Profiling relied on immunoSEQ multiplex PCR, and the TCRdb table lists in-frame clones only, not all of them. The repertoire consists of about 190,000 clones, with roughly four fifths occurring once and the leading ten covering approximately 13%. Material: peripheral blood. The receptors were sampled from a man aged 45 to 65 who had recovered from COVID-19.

The CDR3 region is CATSSPDRLHSYEQYF. The CDR3 DNA reads as TGTGCCACCAGCAGTCCAGACAGATTACACTCCTACGAGCAGTACTTC. The chain has TRBV15 and TRBJ2-7; the D gene is possibly TRBD1 (5 bases). Trimming shortened V by 3 bases and J by 0 bases, and 15 bases separated the two germline ends. CDR3 length equals 16 residues. Germline CDR1 is LNHNV and CDR2 is YYDKDF (reference sequence).

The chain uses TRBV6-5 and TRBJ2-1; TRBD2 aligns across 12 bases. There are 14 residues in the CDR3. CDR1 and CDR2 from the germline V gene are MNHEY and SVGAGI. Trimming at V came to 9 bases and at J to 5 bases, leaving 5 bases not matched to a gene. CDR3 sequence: CASMTSGRNNEQFF. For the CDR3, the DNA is TGTGCCAGTATGACTAGCGGGAGAAACAATGAGCAGTTCTTC.

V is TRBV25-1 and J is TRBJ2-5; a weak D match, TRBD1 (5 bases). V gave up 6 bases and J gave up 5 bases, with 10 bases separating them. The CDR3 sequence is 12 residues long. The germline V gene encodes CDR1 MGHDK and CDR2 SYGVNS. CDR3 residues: CASRGQVETQYF. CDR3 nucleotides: TGTGCCAGCAGGGGGCAGGTGGAGACCCAGTACTTC.

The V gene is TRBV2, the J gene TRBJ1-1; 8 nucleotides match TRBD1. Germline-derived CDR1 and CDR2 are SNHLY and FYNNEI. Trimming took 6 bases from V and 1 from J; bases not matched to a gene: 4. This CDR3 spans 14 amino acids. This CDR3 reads CASRDDRGNTEAFF. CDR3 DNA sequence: TGTGCCAGCAGGGATGACAGGGGGAACACTGAAGCTTTCTTT.

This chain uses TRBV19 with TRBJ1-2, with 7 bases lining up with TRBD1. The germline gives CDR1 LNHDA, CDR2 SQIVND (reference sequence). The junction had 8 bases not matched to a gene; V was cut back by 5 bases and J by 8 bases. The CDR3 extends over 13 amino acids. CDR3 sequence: CASSQDREEGYTF. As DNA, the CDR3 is TGTGCCAGTAGTCAAGACAGGGAAGAGGGCTACACCTTC. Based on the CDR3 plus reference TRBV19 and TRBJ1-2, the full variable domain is DGGITQSPKYLFRKEGQNVTLSCEQNLNHDAMYWYRQDPGQGLRLIYYSQIVNDFQKGDIAEGYSVSREKKESFPLTVTSAQKNPTAFYLCASSQDREEGYTFGSGTRLTVV.

CDR3 nucleotide sequence: TGTGCCAGCAGCCCTACAGGGGTCGCCAATTCTAACTATGGCTACACCTTC. The encoded protein is CASSPTGVANSNYGYTF. V is TRBV7-2 and J is TRBJ1-2, with 7 bases that match TRBD1. The V segment lost 5 bases and the J segment 0 bases; nucleotides outside the gene matches: 12. Germline CDR1 reads SGHTA; CDR2 reads FQGNSA. This CDR3 contains 17 residues.

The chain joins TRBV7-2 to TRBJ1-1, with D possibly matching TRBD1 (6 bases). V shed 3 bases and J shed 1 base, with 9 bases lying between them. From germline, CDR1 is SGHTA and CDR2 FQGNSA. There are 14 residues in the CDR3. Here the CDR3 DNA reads TGTGCCAGCAGCTTTTTAGGGGGGAACACTGAAGCTTTCTTT. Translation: CASSFLGGNTEAFF.